The clone carrying this TCR beta chain was seen repeatedly, ten times or more. What it recognizes is unknown. These data originate in a study of post-analysis software for immune sequencing data. Turning to the study itself: There were relapsing-remitting, secondary progressive and progressive-relapsing multiple sclerosis among the disease courses included. Findings and caveats of the study: Strong co-clustering by F measure linked samples that shared a preparation batch. TRBV5-6, TRBV5-1 and TRBV20-1 belonged to a set of about 5 TRBV segments that were more frequent in patients than controls.

Germline CDR1 reads MRHNA; CDR2 reads SNTAGT. J gave up 4 bases and V 6 bases, and 8 bases lay outside the gene matches. The CDR3 totals 15 residues. cDNA libraries for TCR beta contained unique molecular identifiers. From roughly 1 to 10 million T cells, 500,000 or so cDNA molecules were obtained. TCRdb itself ran the PCR reads through MiXCR, one entry per CDR3 protein. Of hundreds of thousands of distinct CDR3 sequences detected, approximately 30% appear once; the ten largest clones hold about 0.5%. The clonotype originates from a girl between 10 and 17 years old with multiple sclerosis. Sequenced material: blood. The chain links TRBV6-4 to TRBJ2-3; 9 nucleotides agree with TRBD2. The CDR3 nucleotides read TGTGCCAGCAGCCCGTCGGCGGGAGGGTCAGATACGCAGTATTTT. Translating it yields CASSPSAGGSDTQYF.